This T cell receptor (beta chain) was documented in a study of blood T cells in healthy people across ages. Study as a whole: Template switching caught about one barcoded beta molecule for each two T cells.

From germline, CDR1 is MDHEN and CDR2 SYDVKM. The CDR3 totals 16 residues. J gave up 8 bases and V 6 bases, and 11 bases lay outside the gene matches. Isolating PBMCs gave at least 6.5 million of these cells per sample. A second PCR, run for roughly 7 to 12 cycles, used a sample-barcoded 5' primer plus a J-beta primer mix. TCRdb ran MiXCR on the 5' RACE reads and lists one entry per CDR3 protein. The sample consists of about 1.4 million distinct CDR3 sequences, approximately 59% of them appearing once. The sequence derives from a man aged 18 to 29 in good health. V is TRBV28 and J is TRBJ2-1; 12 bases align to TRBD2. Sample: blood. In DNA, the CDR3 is TGTGCCAGCAGCCCCCCTAGCGGGGGGGCCCCCGATGAGCAGTTCTTC. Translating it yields CASSPPSGGAPDEQFF.